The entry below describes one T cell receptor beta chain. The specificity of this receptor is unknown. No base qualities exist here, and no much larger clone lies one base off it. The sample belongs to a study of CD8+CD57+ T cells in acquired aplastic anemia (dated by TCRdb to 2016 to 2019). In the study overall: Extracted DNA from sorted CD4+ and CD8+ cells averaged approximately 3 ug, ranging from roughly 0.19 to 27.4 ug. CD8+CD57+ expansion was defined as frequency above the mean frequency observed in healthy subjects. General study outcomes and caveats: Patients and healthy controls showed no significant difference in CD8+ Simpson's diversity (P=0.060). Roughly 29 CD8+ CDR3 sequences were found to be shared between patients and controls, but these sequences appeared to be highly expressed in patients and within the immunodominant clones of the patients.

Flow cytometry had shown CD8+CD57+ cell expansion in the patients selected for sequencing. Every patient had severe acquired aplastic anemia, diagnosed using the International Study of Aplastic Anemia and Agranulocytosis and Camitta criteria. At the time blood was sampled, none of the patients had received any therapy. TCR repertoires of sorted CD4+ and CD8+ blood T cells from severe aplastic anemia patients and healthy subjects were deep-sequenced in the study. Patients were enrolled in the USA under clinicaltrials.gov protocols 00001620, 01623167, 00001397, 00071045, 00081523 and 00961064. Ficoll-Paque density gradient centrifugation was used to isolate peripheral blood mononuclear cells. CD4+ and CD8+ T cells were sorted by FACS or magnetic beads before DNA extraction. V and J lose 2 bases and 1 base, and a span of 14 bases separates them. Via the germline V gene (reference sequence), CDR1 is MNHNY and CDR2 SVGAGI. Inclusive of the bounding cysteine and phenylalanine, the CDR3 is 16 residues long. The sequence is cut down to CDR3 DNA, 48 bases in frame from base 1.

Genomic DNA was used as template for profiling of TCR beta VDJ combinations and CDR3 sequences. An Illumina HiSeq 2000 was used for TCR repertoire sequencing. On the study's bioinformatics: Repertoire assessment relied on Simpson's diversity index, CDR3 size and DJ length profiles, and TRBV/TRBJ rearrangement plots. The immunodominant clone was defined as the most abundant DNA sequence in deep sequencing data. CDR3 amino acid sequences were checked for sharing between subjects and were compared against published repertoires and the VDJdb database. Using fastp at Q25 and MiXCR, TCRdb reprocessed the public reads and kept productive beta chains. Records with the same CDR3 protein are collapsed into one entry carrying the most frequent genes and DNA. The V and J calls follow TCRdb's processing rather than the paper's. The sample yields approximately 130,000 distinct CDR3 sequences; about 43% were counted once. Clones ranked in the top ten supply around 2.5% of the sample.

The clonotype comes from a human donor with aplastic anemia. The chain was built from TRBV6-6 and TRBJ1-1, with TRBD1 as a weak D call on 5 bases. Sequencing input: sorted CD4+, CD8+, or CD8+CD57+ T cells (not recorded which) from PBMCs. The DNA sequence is TGTGCCAGCAGTTACGACAGTCTACTAGGGAACACTGAAGCTTTCTTT. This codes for CASSYDSLLGNTEAFF.